This TCR beta chain was obtained from a study of blood T cell repertoires in COVID-19. Study-wide background: Sites across the United States, Italy and Spain contributed samples from acute and convalescent COVID-19. From T cells, B-cell-depleted T cells, or PBMCs came the material, which was cDNA or gDNA.

Deletions cut 2 bases from V and 7 bases from J, with 14 bases between. The germline gives CDR1 SGHTA, CDR2 FQGNSA. The CDR3 sequence is 14 residues long. Original methodology: It was from reference gene primer amplification that nucleated cell counts were estimated. Assay used: immunoSEQ multiplex PCR; TCRdb lists only in-frame clones, some missing. V and J calls plus clone size are reproduced from that table; the DNA served to infer D and trimming. The sample lists hundreds of thousands of clones; 65% to 85% were seen once. The source material was peripheral blood. This TCR was recovered from a woman in her 50s with acute or convalescent COVID-19. The rearrangement uses TRBV7-2 and TRBJ1-2; D gene ambiguous. The CDR3 DNA follows: TGTGCCAGCAGCTTAATTTTGGAGGGCTTTGGCTACACCTTC. Its protein is CASSLILEGFGYTF.